One sample yielded the 19 T cell receptor beta chains listed below, sequenced in a study of cytotoxic CD8 clonotypes in ibrutinib-treated CLL. Using immunoSEQ multiplex PCR, the repertoire was profiled, and TCRdb retains in-frame clones only, with some absent. Of about 84,000 clones listed, about 82% were seen once; the top ten hold about 5.6%. Sequencing used PBMCs, obtained before ibrutinib treatment. These receptors were taken from a human donor with chronic lymphocytic leukemia.

This clone was picked up a small number of times. V and J are TRBV11-3 and TRBJ1-3, with 7 bases lining up with TRBD1. Germline values: CDR1 SGHNT, CDR2 YENEEA. CDR3 length: 16 residues. Losses at the gene ends were 5 bases for V and 0 bases for J; bases not matched to a gene: 7. CDR3 sequence reads: CASSRRQGSSGNTIYF. CDR3 coding DNA: TGTGCCAGCAGCCGCCGACAGGGAAGCTCTGGAAACACCATATATTTT.

This chain connects TRBV19 to TRBJ1-2, with D possibly TRBD1 on 5 matching bases. The CDR3 length is 15 residues. The V end lost 5 bases, the J end lost 0 bases, and 13 bases lay between the germline ends. Germline assignment: CDR1 LNHDA and CDR2 SQIVND (reference sequence). This CDR3 reads CASSLRDGPNYGYTF. The CDR3 DNA is TGTGCCAGTAGTCTCCGGGACGGCCCTAACTATGGCTACACCTTC.

This clone was counted once. The chain is built from TRBV2 and TRBJ2-1, with D hard to call. This CDR3 is 16 amino acids long. Germline V gives CDR1 SNHLY, CDR2 FYNNEI. V lost 6 bases to trimming and J lost 0 bases, with 15 bases between them. CDR3 residues: CASSDLGKSSYNEQFF. The CDR3 DNA reads as TGTGCCAGCAGCGACCTCGGTAAGAGCTCCTACAATGAGCAGTTCTTC.

The chain is built from TRBV10-3 and TRBJ2-3; maybe TRBD2 (6 bases). With 11 bases removed from V and 1 base from J, the gap between germline ends came to 19 bases. Looked up from germline, CDR1 is ENHRY and CDR2 is SYGVKD. The CDR3 has 15 amino acids. The CDR3 nucleotides read TGTGCCTGCCGGTCGTCTAGCGCAGGCACAGATACGCAGTATTTT. Protein sequence: CACRSSSAGTDTQYF.

The V call is TRBV2, the J call TRBJ2-3, with D unresolved. Germline CDR1 is SNHLY and CDR2 is FYNNEI. The CDR3 loop spans 15 amino acids. Deletions cut 8 bases from V and 5 bases from J, with 20 bases between. The CDR3 sequence: CASLPSGFDRDTQYF. CDR3 sequence (DNA): TGTGCCAGCTTGCCCTCCGGGTTTGATAGAGATACGCAGTATTTT. Variable domain in full (rest from reference TRBV2 and TRBJ2-3): EPEVTQTPSHQVTQMGQEVILRCVPISNHLYFYWYRQILGQKVEFLVSFYNNEISEKSEIFDDQFSVERPDGSNFTLKIRSTKLEDSAMYFCASLPSGFDRDTQYFGPGTRLTVL.

V usage is TRBV7-2 and J usage is TRBJ2-7; 11 positions match TRBD1. Trimming took 5 bases from V and 2 from J; bases not matched to a gene: 14. CDR3 length: 18 amino acids. CDR1 is SGHTA and CDR2 is FQGNSA in the germline V gene. As DNA, the CDR3 is TGTGCCAGCAGCAGGAAGCCGGGACAGGGGGTGAAGGCCTACGAGCAGTACTTC. Residues: CASSRKPGQGVKAYEQYF.

J is TRBJ2-1 and V is TRBV30, with D hard to call. The germline V gene encodes CDR1 GTSNPN and CDR2 SVGIG (reference sequence). V gave up 3 bases and J gave up 0 bases, with 9 bases separating them. This CDR3 comprises 14 residues. The CDR3 bases are TGTGCCTGGAGATATGGGAACTCCTACAATGAGCAGTTCTTC. This translates into CAWRYGNSYNEQFF.

CDR3 residues: CASIRRDRGSRTEAFF. CDR3 nucleotides: TGTGCCAGCATCCGACGGGACAGGGGGTCGCGCACTGAAGCTTTCTTT. The rearrangement joins TRBV7-8 to TRBJ1-1, with 11 bases fitting TRBD1. V lost 7 bases and J lost 4; bases outside the gene matches: 11. Germline loops: CDR1 SGHVS, CDR2 FQNEAQ. CDR3 length: 16 amino acids.

This chain links TRBV2 with TRBJ1-1, with TRBD1 matching over 9 bases. Losses at the gene ends were 4 bases for V and 5 bases for J; bases not matched to a gene: 8. Germline V gene data show CDR1 as SNHLY and CDR2 as FYNNEI. There are 15 residues in the CDR3. Here the CDR3 reads CASSGRGTGRTEAFF. The CDR3 DNA reads TGTGCCAGCAGTGGACGGGGGACAGGGCGGACTGAAGCTTTCTTT.

This chain connects TRBV28 to TRBJ2-7; no definite D call. Trimming took off 1 base at V and 0 bases at J, with 10 bases between the two ends. Germline CDR1 and CDR2: MDHEN and SYDVKM. The CDR3 sequence is 15 residues long. CDR3: CASSLYAGNSYEQYF. The CDR3 DNA reads as TGTGCCAGCAGTTTATATGCCGGAAACTCCTACGAGCAGTACTTC.

The V and J genes are TRBV11-2 and TRBJ2-3; D not certain. In germline, CDR1 is SGHAT, CDR2 FQNNGV. The V gene lost 5 bases and the J gene lost 5 bases, with 8 bases spanning the gap. The CDR3 has 12 residues. The CDR3 spells CASSPVGDTQYF. DNA for the CDR3: TGTGCCAGCAGCCCGGTAGGAGATACGCAGTATTTT.

This chain links TRBV29-1 with TRBJ2-7; TRBD2 is a possible D gene (5 bases). Germline V lookup: CDR1 SQVTM, CDR2 ANQGSEA. The V end was cut by 4 bases, the J end by 1 base, with 11 bases between. CDR3 length: 13 amino acids. CDR3 bases: TGCAGCGTTGCGGAGACTATTTCCTACGAGCAGTACTTC. It codes for CSVAETISYEQYF.

The chain couples TRBV7-2 to TRBJ1-5; D is ambiguous. Trimming shortened V by 1 base and J by 6 bases, and 16 bases separated the two germline ends. In germline, CDR1 is SGHTA, CDR2 FQGNSA. The CDR3 has 16 residues. CDR3 residues: CASSLVTGGNTQPQHF. The DNA of the CDR3 is TGTGCCAGCAGCTTAGTAACGGGAGGTAATACTCAGCCCCAGCATTTT.

This clone was found many times. The DNA of the CDR3 is TGTGCCAGCAGCTTATACGACTGGGAGACCCAGTACTTC. Protein sequence: CASSLYDWETQYF. The gene calls are TRBV7-2 and TRBJ2-5; D gene unclear. Germline V gives CDR1 SGHTA, CDR2 FQGNSA. The CDR3 is made up of 13 amino acids. V gave up 2 bases and J gave up 5 bases, with 9 bases separating them.

The chain is built from TRBV6-5 and TRBJ1-5; no clear D gene. This CDR3 region has 14 residues. Between the trimmed V and J ends, which lost 4 bases and 1 base, there was a span of 8 bases. Germline lookup yields CDR1 MNHEY and CDR2 SVGAGI. This CDR3 is CASSSGLSNQPQHF. Written as DNA, the CDR3 is TGTGCCAGCAGTTCCGGACTCAGCAATCAGCCCCAGCATTTT.

The chain has TRBV29-1 and TRBJ1-2, with D perhaps TRBD1 (5 bases). This CDR3 has 17 amino acids. Germline values: CDR1 SQVTM, CDR2 ANQGSEA. V dropped 1 base and J dropped 0 bases, with 18 bases sitting between them. The DNA of the CDR3 is TGCAGCGTTGAAGGGCGGGACGGAGGCCTTTCTAACTATGGCTACACCTTC. The encoded protein is CSVEGRDGGLSNYGYTF.

The chain recombines TRBV10-3 with TRBJ2-5, with 9 nucleotides matching TRBD2. The V gene end was trimmed by 0 bases and the J gene end by 2 bases; junction bases not matched to a gene: 7. Germline assignment: CDR1 ENHRY and CDR2 SYGVKD. The CDR3 is made up of 17 amino acids. In DNA form, the CDR3 reads TGTGCCATCAGTGAGTCCCCGAGACTAGCGGCACAAGAGACCCAGTACTTC. It yields the protein CAISESPRLAAQETQYF.

This CDR3 reads CASSDRDRGNQPQHF. The CDR3 region has the DNA TGTGCCAGCAGTGACAGGGACAGGGGAAATCAGCCCCAGCATTTT. The chain carries TRBV2 and TRBJ1-5, with 10 bases identical to TRBD1. The CDR3 is made up of 15 amino acids. Unmatched junction bases numbered 3, after V lost 3 bases and J lost 4 bases. Germline loops: CDR1 SNHLY, CDR2 FYNNEI.

The V call is TRBV19, the J call TRBJ2-7; D call uncertain. There are 13 residues in the CDR3. The germline gives CDR1 LNHDA, CDR2 SQIVND (reference sequence). The ends were cut back, 3 bases at V and 2 bases at J, with 8 bases in the middle. The CDR3 is CASSIFPAYEQYF. As DNA, the CDR3 is TGTGCCAGTAGTATTTTCCCAGCCTACGAGCAGTACTTC. The entire variable domain, with the rest obtained from reference TRBV19 and TRBJ2-7, is as follows: DGGITQSPKYLFRKEGQNVTLSCEQNLNHDAMYWYRQDPGQGLRLIYYSQIVNDFQKGDIAEGYSVSREKKESFPLTVTSAQKNPTAFYLCASSIFPAYEQYFGPGTRLTVT.